The present TCR beta chain was sequenced within a study of T cells after yellow fever vaccination. Study summary: The SMART-Seq v4 Ultra Low Input method served to prepare the low-cell-number fractions.

Production of TCR cDNA was by 5'RACE template switching, which also added a universal primer site and UMIs. TCRdb re-derived calls from the 5' RACE reads in MiXCR, one entry per CDR3 protein. The sample has approximately 300,000 distinct CDR3 sequences, about 6.9% seen once. The CDR3 sequence is 16 residues long. The germline CDR1 and CDR2 sequences are LGHNA and YSLEER. The V end was cut by 1 base, the J end by 0 bases, with 12 bases between. The clonotype comes from a man between 18 and 35 years old who received the YFV17D yellow fever vaccine. The rearrangement links TRBV4-3 to TRBJ2-5, with D unresolved. The material sequenced was PBMCs, taken more than 35 days after the first yellow fever vaccination. CDR3 DNA sequence: TGCGCCAGCAGCCAAGTTTACCCTATGTACCAAGAGACCCAGTACTTC. Residues: CASSQVYPMYQETQYF.